The 22 T cell receptor beta chains in this list originate from one sample, sequenced in a study of blood T cell repertoires in COVID-19. Some clones are missing from TCRdb's copy, which holds only in-frame ones; the method was immunoSEQ multiplex PCR. The repertoire consists of roughly 250,000 clones, with about 91% occurring once and the leading ten covering approximately 1.2%. The specimen sequenced was PBMCs or T cells enriched from blood (not recorded which). Receptors were obtained from a woman aged 40 to 49 with acute COVID-19.

The chain recombines TRBV7-6 with TRBJ2-7; tentatively, D is TRBD1 (5 bases). V was cut by 1 base and J by 5 bases, with 18 bases left in between. The CDR3 loop spans 16 amino acids. Germline V gene sequence: CDR1 SGHVS, CDR2 FNYEAQ. Here the CDR3 DNA reads TGTGCCAGCAGCTTAGTCGTTGGGGCTAGTAGTAACGAGCAGTACTTC. Translating it yields CASSLVVGASSNEQYF. The variable domain in full, completed from reference TRBV7-6 and TRBJ2-7, reads GAGVSQSPRYKVTKRGQDVALRCDPISGHVSLYWYRQALGQGPEFLTYFNYEAQQDKSGLPNDRFSAERPEGSISTLTIQRTEQRDSAMYRCASSLVVGASSNEQYFGPGTRLTVT.

The rearrangement uses TRBV7-9 and TRBJ1-3; TRBD1 aligns across 7 bases. CDR3 length: 16 amino acids. From germline, CDR1 is SEHNR and CDR2 FQNEAQ (reference sequence). The V segment lost 0 bases and the J segment 6 bases; nucleotides outside the gene matches: 8. The CDR3 protein is CASSLAPGEGANTIYF. In nucleotides, the CDR3 is TGTGCCAGCAGCTTAGCCCCGGGCGAGGGGGCAAACACCATATATTTT.

The chain links TRBV11-3 to TRBJ2-6, with a weak D call TRBD1 (5 bases). Trimming cost V 2 bases and J 3 bases, with 5 bases left between them. CDR1 is SGHNT, CDR2 YENEEA, per germline. The CDR3 totals 14 residues. The DNA for the CDR3 is TGTGCCAGCAGCTTAAGGGGTGGGGCCAACGTCCTGACTTTC. This sequence encodes CASSLRGGANVLTF.

A single count supports this clone. J is TRBJ2-7 and V is TRBV11-2; TRBD2 might be the D (6 bases). Trimming removed 3 bases from V and 6 bases from J, with 15 bases in between. CDR3 length: 14 amino acids. Germline CDR1 reads SGHAT; CDR2 reads FQNNGV. This chain's CDR3 is CASSFTGVVSEQYF. The CDR3 DNA is TGTGCCAGCAGCTTCACGGGAGTCGTAAGCGAGCAGTACTTC. Full variable domain (remainder filled in from reference TRBV11-2 and TRBJ2-7): EAGVAQSPRYKIIEKRQSVAFWCNPISGHATLYWYQQILGQGPKLLIQFQNNGVVDDSQLPKDRFSAERLKGVDSTLKIQPAKLEDSAVYLCASSFTGVVSEQYFGPGTRLTVT.

The chain combines TRBV2 with TRBJ1-1, with 7 bases identical to TRBD1. The length of the CDR3 is 17 residues. The germline V gene has CDR1 SNHLY and CDR2 FYNNEI. The V and J ends lost 11 bases and 0 bases, in that order; junction bases with no gene match: 18. This chain's CDR3 is CASGGELQGRMNTEAFF. The CDR3 DNA reads as TGTGCCTCCGGTGGGGAGCTACAGGGGCGAATGAACACTGAAGCTTTCTTT.

The chain uses TRBV6-5 and TRBJ2-7; weak D call: TRBD2 (5 bases). Germline CDR1 reads MNHEY; CDR2 reads SVGAGI. The length of the CDR3 is 15 residues. Trimming took 0 bases from V and 4 from J, leaving 13 bases between them. The CDR3 bases are TGTGCCAGCAGTTACTCGATGGCCCCGGGATACGAGCAGTACTTC. The encoded protein is CASSYSMAPGYEQYF.

This chain joins TRBV27 and TRBJ1-4; weak D call: TRBD1 (5 bases). Germline V gives CDR1 MNHEY, CDR2 SMNVEV (reference sequence). The CDR3 runs to 15 residues. V was cut by 2 bases and J by 0 bases, with 7 bases left in between. CDR3 residues: CASSLDSATNEKLFF. CDR3 DNA sequence: TGTGCCAGCAGTTTAGACAGTGCAACTAATGAAAAACTGTTTTTT.

The genes are TRBV18 and TRBJ1-2; 7 nucleotides align to TRBD1. The CDR3 consists of 12 residues. J gave up 8 bases and V 3 bases, and 3 bases lay outside the gene matches. Germline V lookup: CDR1 KGHSH, CDR2 LQKENI. CDR3 residues: CASSPDRYGYTF. In DNA, the CDR3 is TGTGCCAGCTCACCGGACAGGTACGGCTACACCTTC.

This chain links TRBV3-1 (or the pseudogene TRBV3-2) with TRBJ2-2, with a tentative D call TRBD2 (6 bases). V was clipped by 1 base and J by 3 bases, with 6 bases between them. Germline CDR1 is LGHDT and CDR2 is YNNKEL (reference sequence). The CDR3 runs to 14 residues. CDR3: CASSQAGDTGELFF. CDR3 in DNA: TGTGCCAGCAGCCAAGCGGGGGACACCGGGGAGCTGTTTTTT.

V and J are TRBV5-1 and TRBJ2-2, with 14 bases identical to TRBD2. With 0 bases clipped from V and 4 bases from J, the junction kept 5 bases outside the gene matches. This CDR3 has 18 residues. The germline V gene encodes CDR1 SGHRS and CDR2 YFSETQ. As DNA, the CDR3 is TGCGCCAGCAGCTTGGGGGGACTAGCGGGAGAAACCACCGGGGAGCTGTTTTTT. The encoded protein is CASSLGGLAGETTGELFF.

The CDR3, as DNA: TGTGCCAGCAGCTTCGCCAAAGCAATCTACAATGAGCAGTTCTTC. Its translation: CASSFAKAIYNEQFF. The rearrangement uses TRBV11-3 and TRBJ2-1; D gene uncertain. The CDR3 is 15 residues long. V was cut by 3 bases and J by 3 bases, with 12 bases left in between. Per germline, CDR1 SGHNT and CDR2 YENEEA.

The rearrangement uses TRBV10-2 and TRBJ1-1; D gene ambiguous. The V gene's germline CDR1 is WSHSY and CDR2 SAAADI. V was pared by 7 bases and J by 0 bases, with 6 bases between. The CDR3 extends over 12 amino acids. The CDR3 region is CASNSLNTEAFF. The CDR3 region has the DNA TGCGCCAGCAACAGTCTGAACACTGAAGCTTTCTTT.

J is TRBJ1-1 and V is TRBV25-1, with D possibly being TRBD1 (5 bases). The CDR3 loop spans 13 amino acids. V dropped 6 bases and J dropped 11 bases, with 19 bases sitting between them. Germline V lookup: CDR1 MGHDK, CDR2 SYGVNS. The CDR3 region has the DNA TGTGCCAGCAGCATAAACTTCGGGGGGGAGGCTTTCTTT. Translated: CASSINFGGEAFF. Full variable domain (missing parts from reference TRBV25-1 and TRBJ1-1): EADIYQTPRYLVIGTGKKITLECSQTMGHDKMYWYQQDPGMELHLIHYSYGVNSTEKGDLSSESTVSRIRTEHFPLTLESARPSHTSQYLCASSINFGGEAFFGQGTRLTVV.

The chain links TRBV9 to TRBJ1-2; 8 nucleotides align to TRBD1. Germline CDR1 SGDLS, CDR2 YYNGEE. V trimming: 4 bases; J trimming: 5 bases; junction bases outside the gene matches: 10. CDR3 length equals 15 residues. Here the CDR3 DNA reads TGTGCCAGCAGCCCCCGGACAGGGTCGTCGTATGGCTACACCTTC. Translating it yields CASSPRTGSSYGYTF.

Note on this clone: A junction end diverges from the germline sequence, so it may reflect a read error. The rearrangement uses TRBV18 and TRBJ1-2; D is perhaps TRBD1 (5 bases). CDR1 and CDR2 from the germline V gene are KGHSH and LQKENI. CDR3 size: 14 residues. The CDR3 loop is CASSPLTEDYGYTF. The CDR3, as DNA: TGTGCCAGCTCCCCACTGACAGAAGACTATGGCTACACCTTC.

V and J are TRBV30 and TRBJ2-7, with TRBD1 matching over 9 bases. The CDR3 runs 13 residues. V gave up 2 bases and J gave up 7 bases; unmatched junction bases: 6. CDR1 is GTSNPN and CDR2 is SVGIG in the germline V gene (reference sequence). CDR3 loop: CAWSRDRVREQYF. The DNA for the CDR3 is TGTGCCTGGAGTCGGGACAGGGTTCGGGAGCAGTACTTC.

This sequence joins TRBV29-1 and TRBJ2-2, with D hard to call. V lost 6 bases to trimming and J lost 2 bases, with 10 bases between them. The CDR3 has 13 amino acids. Germline V CDR1 and CDR2: SQVTM, ANQGSEA. In nucleotides, the CDR3 is TGCAGCGTAGATGGGCCCAACACCGGGGAGCTGTTTTTT. It yields the protein CSVDGPNTGELFF.

J is TRBJ2-1 and V is TRBV24-1; D remains unclear. CDR3 length: 13 amino acids. The germline V gene has CDR1 KGHDR and CDR2 SFDVKD. V was shortened by 5 bases and J by 4 bases, with 8 bases between the two germline ends. As DNA, the CDR3 is TGTGCCACCAGTGGCCGTAGTTACAATGAGCAGTTCTTC. Protein product: CATSGRSYNEQFF.

The chain recombines TRBV4-1 with TRBJ1-1, with a tentative D call TRBD1 (5 bases). Trimming removed 3 bases at V and 1 base at J, with 18 bases between. The CDR3 sequence is 17 residues long. CDR1 is MGHRA and CDR2 is YSYEKL in the germline V gene. The CDR3 reads CASSQPFGQSRNTEAFF. The CDR3 bases are TGCGCCAGCAGCCAGCCCTTTGGACAAAGCAGGAACACTGAAGCTTTCTTT.

This clone was found a few times. This chain joins TRBV7-2 and TRBJ2-6, with a possible D match to TRBD1 (6 bases). Between the trimmed V and J ends, which lost 5 bases and 1 base, there was a span of 12 bases. This CDR3 region has 16 residues. Per the germline V gene, CDR1 is SGHTA and CDR2 is FQGNSA. The CDR3 coding sequence is TGTGCCAGCAGCCTTCAAGGGGGTTCTGGGGCCAACGTCCTGACTTTC. This gives the protein CASSLQGGSGANVLTF.

The rearrangement links TRBV11-1 to TRBJ2-2, with 8 bases that match TRBD1. The V gene end was trimmed by 5 bases and the J gene end by 4 bases; junction bases not matched to a gene: 6. CDR1 and CDR2 (germline): SGHAT, FQDESV (reference sequence). The CDR3 contains 15 residues. DNA of the CDR3: TGTGCCAGCAGCGCCCGGACAGGGAGCACCGGGGAGCTGTTTTTT. This sequence encodes CASSARTGSTGELFF.

This chain uses TRBV18 with TRBJ1-6, with TRBD1 matching 7 bases. The CDR3 sequence is 14 residues long. In germline, CDR1 is KGHSH, CDR2 LQKENI. V lost 8 bases and J lost 6; bases outside the gene matches: 7. This CDR3 reads CASNTGTANSPLHF. The CDR3 nucleotides are TGTGCCAGCAACACCGGGACAGCTAATTCACCCCTCCACTTT.